This T cell receptor (beta chain) was recovered during a study of response to subunit inactivated influenza vaccine. TCRdb re-derived calls from the RT-PCR reads in MiXCR, one entry per CDR3 protein. The sample has about 620,000 distinct CDR3 sequences; 10% to 12% are singletons. This sample also appeared in a second study, on T cells expressing NK-cell markers. From that paper: TCR beta cDNA was made by 5'RACE template switching with UMIs.

This sequence originates from a man in his fifties who received an inactivated influenza vaccine. This material consisted of PBMCs from blood, taken on the day of vaccination.

CDR3 sequence (DNA): TGTGCCAGCAGTCTCAGGGGCAGGGTGGGTGAAAAACTGTTTTTT. Encoded protein: CASSLRGRVGEKLFF. This chain connects TRBV7-2 to TRBJ1-4; D is perhaps TRBD1 (6 bases). The V and J ends lost 6 bases and 7 bases respectively, with 18 bases between them. Germline V lookup: CDR1 SGHTA, CDR2 FQGNSA. This CDR3 contains 15 residues.